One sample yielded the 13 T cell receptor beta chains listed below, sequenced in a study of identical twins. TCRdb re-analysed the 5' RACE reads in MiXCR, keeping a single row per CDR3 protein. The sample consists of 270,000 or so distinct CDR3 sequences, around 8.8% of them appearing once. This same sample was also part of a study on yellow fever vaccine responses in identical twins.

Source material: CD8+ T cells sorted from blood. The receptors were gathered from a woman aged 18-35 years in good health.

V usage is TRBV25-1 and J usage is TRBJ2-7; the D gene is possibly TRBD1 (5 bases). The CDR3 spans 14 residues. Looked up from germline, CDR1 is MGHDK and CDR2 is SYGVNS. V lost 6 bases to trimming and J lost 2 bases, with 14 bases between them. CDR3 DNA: TGTGCCAGCAGCGTCTGGGGCGGTGCCTACGAGCAGTACTTC. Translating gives CASSVWGGAYEQYF.

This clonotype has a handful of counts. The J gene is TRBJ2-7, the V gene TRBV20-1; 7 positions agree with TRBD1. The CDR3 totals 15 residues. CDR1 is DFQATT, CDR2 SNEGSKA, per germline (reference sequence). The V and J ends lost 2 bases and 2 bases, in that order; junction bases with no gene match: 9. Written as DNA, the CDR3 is TGCAGTGCTAGAAACCAGGGGGTCGGTACCTACGAGCAGTACTTC. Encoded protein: CSARNQGVGTYEQYF.

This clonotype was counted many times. The chain's CDR3 is CATSDWGGRFYNEQFF. Here the CDR3 DNA reads TGTGCCACCAGTGATTGGGGCGGGAGGTTCTACAATGAGCAGTTCTTC. This rearrangement joins TRBV24-1 to TRBJ2-1; 8 bases match TRBD2. The CDR3 contains 16 residues. Germline assignment: CDR1 KGHDR and CDR2 SFDVKD. The trim removed 2 bases at V and 3 bases at J, leaving 5 bases unmatched.

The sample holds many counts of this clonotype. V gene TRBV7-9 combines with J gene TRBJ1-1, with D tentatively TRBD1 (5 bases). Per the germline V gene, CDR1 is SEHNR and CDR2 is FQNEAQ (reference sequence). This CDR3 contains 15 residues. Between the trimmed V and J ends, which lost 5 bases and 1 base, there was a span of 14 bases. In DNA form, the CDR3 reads TGTGCCAGCAGCGGGGCCTGGTCCGAGAACACTGAAGCTTTCTTT. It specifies CASSGAWSENTEAFF. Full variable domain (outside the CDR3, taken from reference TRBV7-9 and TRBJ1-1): DTGVSQNPRHKITKRGQNVTFRCDPISEHNRLYWYRQTLGQGPEFLTYFQNEAQLEKSRLLSDRFSAERPKGSFSTLEIQRTEQGDSAMYLCASSGAWSENTEAFFGQGTRLTVV.

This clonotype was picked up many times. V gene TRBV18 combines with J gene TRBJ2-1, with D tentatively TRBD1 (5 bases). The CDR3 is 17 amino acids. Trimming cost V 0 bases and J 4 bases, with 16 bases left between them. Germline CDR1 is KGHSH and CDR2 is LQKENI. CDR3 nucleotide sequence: TGTGCCAGCTCACCACCCACCTACGACAGAACGTACAATGAGCAGTTCTTC. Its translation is CASSPPTYDRTYNEQFF.

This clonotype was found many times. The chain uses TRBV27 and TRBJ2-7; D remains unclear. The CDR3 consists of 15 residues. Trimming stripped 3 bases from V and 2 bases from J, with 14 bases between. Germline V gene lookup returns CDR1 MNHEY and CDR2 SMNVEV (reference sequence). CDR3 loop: CASSLVGGLAYEQYF. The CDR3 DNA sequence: TGTGCCAGCAGTTTGGTGGGTGGCTTGGCCTACGAGCAGTACTTC.

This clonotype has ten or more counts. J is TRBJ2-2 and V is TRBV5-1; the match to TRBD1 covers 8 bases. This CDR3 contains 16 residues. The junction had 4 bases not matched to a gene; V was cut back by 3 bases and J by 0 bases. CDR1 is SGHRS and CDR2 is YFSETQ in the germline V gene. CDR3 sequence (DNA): TGCGCCAGCAGCTGGGGACAGGACGCGAACACCGGGGAGCTGTTTTTT. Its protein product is CASSWGQDANTGELFF.

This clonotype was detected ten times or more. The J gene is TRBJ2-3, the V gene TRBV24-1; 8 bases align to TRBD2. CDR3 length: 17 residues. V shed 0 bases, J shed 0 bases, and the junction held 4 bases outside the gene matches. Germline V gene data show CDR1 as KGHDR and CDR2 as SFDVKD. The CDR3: CATSDLPLAESTDTQYF. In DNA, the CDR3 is TGTGCCACCAGTGATTTGCCACTAGCGGAGAGCACAGATACGCAGTATTTT.

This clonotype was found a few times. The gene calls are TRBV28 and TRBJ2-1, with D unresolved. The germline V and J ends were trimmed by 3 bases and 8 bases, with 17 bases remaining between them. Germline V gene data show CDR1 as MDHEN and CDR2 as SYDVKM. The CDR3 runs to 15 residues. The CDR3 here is CASSFRQSPEDEQFF. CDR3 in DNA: TGTGCCAGCAGTTTCCGGCAGTCCCCCGAGGATGAGCAGTTCTTC.

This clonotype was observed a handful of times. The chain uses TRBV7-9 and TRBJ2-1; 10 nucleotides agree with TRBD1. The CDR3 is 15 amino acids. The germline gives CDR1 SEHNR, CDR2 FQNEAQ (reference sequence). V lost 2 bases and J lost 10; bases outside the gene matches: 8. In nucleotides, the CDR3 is TGTGCCAGCAGCTTACGGGGGGACAGGGGCCCGGAGCAGTTCTTC. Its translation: CASSLRGDRGPEQFF. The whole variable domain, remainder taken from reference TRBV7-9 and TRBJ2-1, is DTGVSQNPRHKITKRGQNVTFRCDPISEHNRLYWYRQTLGQGPEFLTYFQNEAQLEKSRLLSDRFSAERPKGSFSTLEIQRTEQGDSAMYLCASSLRGDRGPEQFFGPGTRLTVL.

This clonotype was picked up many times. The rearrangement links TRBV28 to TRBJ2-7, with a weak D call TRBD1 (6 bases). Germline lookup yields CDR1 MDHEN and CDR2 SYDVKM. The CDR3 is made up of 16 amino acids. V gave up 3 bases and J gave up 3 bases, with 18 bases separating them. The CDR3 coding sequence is TGTGCCAGCAGTTTTTTCGGGGACAATCCGAACTACGAGCAGTACTTC. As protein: CASSFFGDNPNYEQYF.

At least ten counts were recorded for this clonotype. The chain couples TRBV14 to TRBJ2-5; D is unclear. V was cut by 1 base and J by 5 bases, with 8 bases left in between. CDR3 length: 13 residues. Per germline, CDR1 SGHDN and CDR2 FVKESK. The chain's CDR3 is CASSQASRETQYF. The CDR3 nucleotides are TGTGCCAGCAGCCAAGCGTCCCGGGAGACCCAGTACTTC.

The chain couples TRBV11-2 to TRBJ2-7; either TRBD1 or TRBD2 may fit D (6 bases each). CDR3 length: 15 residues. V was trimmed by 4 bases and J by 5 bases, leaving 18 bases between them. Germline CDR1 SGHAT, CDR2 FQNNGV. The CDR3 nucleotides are TGTGCCAGCAGCTCAAGAGGCGGAGGGGGAAACGAGCAGTACTTC. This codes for CASSSRGGGGNEQYF.